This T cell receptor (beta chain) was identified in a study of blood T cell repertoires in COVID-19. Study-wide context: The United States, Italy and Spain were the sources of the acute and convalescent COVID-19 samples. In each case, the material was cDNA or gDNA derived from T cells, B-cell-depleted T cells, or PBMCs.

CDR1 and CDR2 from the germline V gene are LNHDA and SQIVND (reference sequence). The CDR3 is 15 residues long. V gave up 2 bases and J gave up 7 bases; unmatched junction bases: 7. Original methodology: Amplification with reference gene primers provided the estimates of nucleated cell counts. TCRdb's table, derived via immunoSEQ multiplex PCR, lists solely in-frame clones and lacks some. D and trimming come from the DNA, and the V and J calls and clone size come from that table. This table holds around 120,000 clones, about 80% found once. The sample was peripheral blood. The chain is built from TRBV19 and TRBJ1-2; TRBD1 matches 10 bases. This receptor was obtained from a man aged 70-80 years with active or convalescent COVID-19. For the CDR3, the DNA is TGTGCCAGTAGTATAACTAGTGGGACAGGGGCTGGCTACACCTTC. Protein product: CASSITSGTGAGYTF.